These 30 T cell receptor beta chains were all obtained from the same sample, sequenced in a study of cytotoxic CD8 clonotypes in ibrutinib-treated CLL. Repertoires were generated with immunoSEQ multiplex PCR, while TCRdb's copy carries only in-frame clones and drops some. The sample records 65,000 to 90,000 clones, less than 85% being singletons. Source: PBMCs, taken after 24 months of ibrutinib treatment. The receptor source for this set is a human donor with chronic lymphocytic leukemia.

The V and J genes are TRBV29-1 and TRBJ2-7; 13 nucleotides agree with TRBD2. Trimming took 6 bases from V and 2 from J; bases not matched to a gene: 7. This CDR3 is 15 amino acids long. Germline assignment: CDR1 SQVTM and CDR2 ANQGSEA. As DNA, the CDR3 is TGCAGCGTACAAGCGGGACTAGCGGGGCCCTACGAGCAGTACTTC. Translating it yields CSVQAGLAGPYEQYF.

This clone was recorded only once. This chain joins TRBV28 and TRBJ1-2; D is unclear. Germline CDR1 MDHEN, CDR2 SYDVKM. The CDR3 is 13 residues long. Trimming shortened V by 3 bases and J by 6 bases, and 11 bases separated the two germline ends. The DNA of the CDR3 is TGTGCCAGCAGTTTTTCCTGGGCTAATGGCTACACCTTC. Its protein is CASSFSWANGYTF.

This clone has more than one count but fewer than ten. The chain employs TRBV7-9 and TRBJ2-7; 11 bases map to TRBD2. Per germline, CDR1 SEHNR and CDR2 FQNEAQ (reference sequence). The CDR3 contains 16 residues. Unmatched junction bases numbered 9, after V lost 5 bases and J lost 3 bases. CDR3 protein: CASSPRPGLAVYEQYF. Written as DNA, the CDR3 is TGTGCCAGCAGCCCGCGCCCGGGACTAGCGGTCTACGAGCAGTACTTC.

The chain recombines TRBV19 with TRBJ2-3; 7 bases line up with TRBD2. The CDR3 loop spans 18 amino acids. With 3 bases clipped from V and 1 base from J, the junction kept 13 bases outside the gene matches. The V gene's germline CDR1 is LNHDA and CDR2 SQIVND (reference sequence). The CDR3 here is CASSIGGVRDWRTDTQYF. CDR3 DNA sequence: TGTGCCAGTAGTATTGGGGGGGTCCGGGACTGGCGCACAGATACGCAGTATTTT.

The chain couples TRBV29-1 to TRBJ2-7; a possible D gene is TRBD2 (5 bases). There are 12 residues in the CDR3. Trimming removed 6 bases from V and 4 bases from J, with 13 bases in between. Germline-derived CDR1 and CDR2 are SQVTM and ANQGSEA. CDR3 loop: CSVARDSYEQYF. The CDR3 nucleotides read TGCAGCGTCGCTCGGGATAGTTACGAGCAGTACTTC.

The chain employs TRBV18 and TRBJ1-4; weak D call: TRBD1 (6 bases). Germline CDR1 reads KGHSH; CDR2 reads LQKENI. V shed 5 bases and J shed 5 bases, with 12 bases lying between them. The CDR3 loop spans 14 amino acids. CDR3 coding DNA: TGTGCCAGCTCATTGACAGGAGGAAATGAAAAACTGTTTTTT. It codes for CASSLTGGNEKLFF.

The chain links TRBV7-6 to TRBJ2-5, with 7 bases that match TRBD1. CDR3 length: 14 residues. Germline assignment: CDR1 SGHVS and CDR2 FNYEAQ. J was trimmed by 1 base and V by 3 bases; bases with no gene match: 2. Here the CDR3 reads CASSFRGTQETQYF. The DNA for the CDR3 is TGTGCCAGCAGCTTCAGGGGGACCCAAGAGACCCAGTACTTC.

The chain recombines TRBV6-5 with TRBJ2-1; 9 bases are shared with TRBD2. This CDR3 comprises 15 residues. Germline CDR1 MNHEY, CDR2 SVGAGI. The V gene end was trimmed by 8 bases and the J gene end by 9 bases; junction bases not matched to a gene: 14. The CDR3 region has the DNA TGTGCCAGCGGGTCTAAGGCGGGAGGGCGAAGTGAGCAGTTCTTC. It yields the protein CASGSKAGGRSEQFF.

The CDR3 DNA follows: TGCAGTGCTAGAATGGCCTACGAGCAGTACTTC. Protein sequence: CSARMAYEQYF. The rearrangement joins TRBV20-1 to TRBJ2-7; D gene uncertain. Between the trimmed V and J ends, which lost 2 bases and 2 bases, there was a span of 4 bases. The CDR3 length is 11 residues. Germline loops: CDR1 DFQATT, CDR2 SNEGSKA (reference sequence).

The chain couples TRBV6-1 to TRBJ2-5; a possible D gene is TRBD2 (5 bases). In germline, CDR1 is MNHNS, CDR2 SASEGT. This CDR3 contains 12 residues. V was shortened by 2 bases and J by 5 bases, with 6 bases between the two germline ends. Here the CDR3 DNA reads TGTGCCAGCAGTGAAAGGGAGGAGACCCAGTACTTC. Amino acid sequence: CASSEREETQYF.

This sequence joins TRBV27 and TRBJ2-7; weak D call: TRBD2 (6 bases). V lost 6 bases and J lost 0, with 15 bases in between. The CDR3 loop spans 15 amino acids. Per the germline V gene, CDR1 is MNHEY and CDR2 is SMNVEV (reference sequence). This CDR3 reads CASRNSGSLSYEQYF. The CDR3 region has the DNA TGTGCCAGCAGAAATAGCGGAAGTCTCTCCTACGAGCAGTACTTC.

The rearrangement joins TRBV28 to TRBJ1-1, with D unclear. The germline V and J ends were trimmed by 6 bases and 0 bases, with 11 bases remaining between them. The CDR3 runs 14 residues. CDR1 is MDHEN and CDR2 is SYDVKM in the germline V gene. Written as DNA, the CDR3 is TGTGCCAGCAGCTTACGAAGAATGAACACTGAAGCTTTCTTT. It yields the protein CASSLRRMNTEAFF.

The gene calls are TRBV27 and TRBJ2-2, with 12 bases aligning to TRBD1. The CDR3 consists of 22 residues. Germline loops: CDR1 MNHEY, CDR2 SMNVEV (reference sequence). V lost 5 bases, J lost 7 bases, and 26 bases stayed unmatched. The DNA for the CDR3 is TGTGCCAGCAGTCTCACTGTAGGGACAGGGGGCGAGAGCGGGAGGGCCAACGGGGAGCTGTTTTTT. It translates to CASSLTVGTGGESGRANGELFF.

The rearrangement joins TRBV6-5 to TRBJ1-1; D is undetermined. The germline V gene encodes CDR1 MNHEY and CDR2 SVGAGI. V dropped 4 bases and J dropped 0 bases, with 9 bases sitting between them. This CDR3 contains 14 residues. The CDR3 protein is CASSSRGMNTEAFF. The CDR3 bases are TGTGCCAGCAGTTCCCGAGGGATGAACACTGAAGCTTTCTTT.

This sequence joins TRBV2 and TRBJ1-2; no firm D call. This CDR3 spans 11 amino acids. Germline assignment: CDR1 SNHLY and CDR2 FYNNEI. Trimming stripped 9 bases from V and 6 bases from J, with 11 bases between. CDR3 DNA sequence: TGTGCCAGTTTAGCAGGAGATGGCTACACCTTC. It yields the protein CASLAGDGYTF.

In its sample, this clone was seen once. This chain joins TRBV4-2 and TRBJ2-3, with D uncertain. The CDR3 has 15 amino acids. CDR1 and CDR2 from the germline V gene are LGHNA and YNFKEQ. Trimming shortened V by 3 bases and J by 3 bases, and 13 bases separated the two germline ends. The CDR3 DNA reads TGTGCCAGCAGCCAGGAAGTGACACCGACAGATACGCAGTATTTT. It is translated as CASSQEVTPTDTQYF.

The chain employs TRBV28 and TRBJ2-3, with D hard to call. CDR1 and CDR2 from the germline V gene are MDHEN and SYDVKM. The CDR3 spans 15 residues. Trimming pared 5 bases from V and 11 bases from J, leaving 23 bases between. In nucleotides, the CDR3 is TGTGCCAGCAGTCAATACTTGACTTACCAGCTAGGGCAGTATTTT. This translates into CASSQYLTYQLGQYF.

This clone occurred a few times. The chain couples TRBV5-1 to TRBJ2-3, with 9 nucleotides matching TRBD1. Per germline, CDR1 SGHRS and CDR2 YFSETQ. V gave up 4 bases and J gave up 3 bases; unmatched junction bases: 6. The length of the CDR3 is 15 residues. The CDR3 coding sequence is TGCGCCAGCAGCCCGGGACAGGGCTTTACAGATACGCAGTATTTT. Translation gives CASSPGQGFTDTQYF.

The chain recombines TRBV7-9 with TRBJ2-7; TRBD2 aligns across 12 bases. V lost 2 bases, J lost 5 bases, and 7 bases stayed unmatched. Germline lookup yields CDR1 SEHNR and CDR2 FQNEAQ (reference sequence). This CDR3 is 16 amino acids long. The CDR3 reads CASSLRLAGGPDEQYF. CDR3 coding DNA: TGTGCCAGCAGCTTACGGCTAGCGGGAGGGCCGGACGAGCAGTACTTC.

This chain links TRBV4-2 with TRBJ2-5; 12 bases align to TRBD1. Germline V gene data show CDR1 as LGHNA and CDR2 as YNFKEQ. J lost 6 bases, V lost 4 bases, and 9 bases had no gene match. The CDR3 loop spans 16 amino acids. For the CDR3, the DNA is TGTGCCAGCAGCCTTGCTGGGACAGGGGGCGGGAAGACCCAGTACTTC. This translates into CASSLAGTGGGKTQYF.

The chain joins TRBV10-1 to TRBJ2-7, with 10 bases that match TRBD1. This CDR3 spans 15 amino acids. V was clipped by 6 bases and J by 0 bases; unmatched bases: 5. Germline CDR1 and CDR2: WNHNN and SYGVQD (reference sequence). The CDR3, as DNA: TGCGCCAGCAGCCCCGGACAGGGGGGCTCCTACGAGCAGTACTTC. This translates into CASSPGQGGSYEQYF.

The V and J genes are TRBV5-4 and TRBJ1-2, with a weak D call TRBD1 (6 bases). Germline V CDR1 and CDR2: SGHNT, YYREEE (reference sequence). This CDR3 has 13 amino acids. V lost 5 bases and J 3 bases, leaving 11 bases between the germline ends. The CDR3, as DNA: TGTGCCAGCAGTTTAGCAGGGGACTATGGCTACACCTTC. As protein: CASSLAGDYGYTF. Supplemented by reference TRBV5-4 and TRBJ1-2, the full variable domain reads ETGVTQSPTHLIKTRGQQVTLRCSSQSGHNTVSWYQQALGQGPQFIFQYYREEENGRGNFPPRFSGLQFPNYSSELNVNALELDDSALYLCASSLAGDYGYTFGSGTRLTVV.

This clone was picked up one time. The chain employs TRBV11-2 and TRBJ2-5, with D uncertain. The CDR3 is 13 residues long. Germline CDR1 reads SGHAT; CDR2 reads FQNNGV. V shed 1 base and J shed 1 base, with 4 bases lying between them. Here the CDR3 reads CASSLGVQETQYF. DNA for the CDR3: TGTGCCAGCAGCTTAGGGGTCCAAGAGACCCAGTACTTC.

The chain has TRBV19 and TRBJ1-3, with D maybe TRBD1 (5 bases). Germline CDR1 and CDR2: LNHDA and SQIVND (reference sequence). This CDR3 is built from 18 residues. V gave up 1 base and J gave up 0 bases, with 16 bases separating them. The CDR3 coding sequence is TGTGCCAGTAGTATAGGCGGACATGAATGGAGCTCTGGAAACACCATATATTTT. Amino acid sequence: CASSIGGHEWSSGNTIYF.

The J gene is TRBJ1-2, the V gene TRBV7-9, with D tentatively TRBD1 (5 bases). The CDR3 extends over 14 amino acids. The V and J ends lost 1 base and 4 bases respectively, with 10 bases between them. Germline CDR1 and CDR2: SEHNR and FQNEAQ (reference sequence). For the CDR3, the DNA is TGTGCCAGCAGCTTAGGACAGACCACCTATGGCTACACCTTC. Its translation: CASSLGQTTYGYTF.

The CDR3 loop is CASSAGTQGYEQYF. CDR3 DNA: TGTGCCAGCAGTGCCGGGACACAAGGCTACGAGCAGTACTTC. This chain connects TRBV27 to TRBJ2-7, with D maybe TRBD1 (6 bases). The CDR3 sequence is 14 residues long. V lost 5 bases, J lost 3 bases, and 14 bases lay in between. Germline V lookup: CDR1 MNHEY, CDR2 SMNVEV (reference sequence).

The V gene is TRBV5-1, the J gene TRBJ2-3; 8 bases agree with TRBD1. CDR1 and CDR2 from the germline V gene are SGHRS and YFSETQ. Trimming at V came to 0 bases and at J to 2 bases, leaving 11 bases not matched to a gene. The CDR3 is 18 residues long. The CDR3 loop is CASSLAPGTGDFTDTQYF. CDR3 nucleotides: TGCGCCAGCAGCTTGGCCCCCGGGACAGGAGACTTCACAGATACGCAGTATTTT.

The chain couples TRBV25-1 to TRBJ1-3; 7 bases line up with TRBD1. V gave up 7 bases and J gave up 4 bases; unmatched junction bases: 7. There are 14 residues in the CDR3. Germline CDR1 reads MGHDK; CDR2 reads SYGVNS. The CDR3 protein is CASKARGPGNTIYF. The CDR3 DNA reads as TGTGCCAGCAAGGCTAGGGGGCCGGGAAACACCATATATTTT.

The chain uses TRBV5-1 and TRBJ1-3, with TRBD1 matching over 7 bases. The CDR3 extends over 16 amino acids. V shed 0 bases, J shed 3 bases, and the junction held 6 bases outside the gene matches. Germline-derived CDR1 and CDR2 are SGHRS and YFSETQ. CDR3 region: CASSLGHRGGGNTIYF. In nucleotides, the CDR3 is TGCGCCAGCAGCTTGGGCCACAGGGGTGGTGGAAACACCATATATTTT.

The chain uses TRBV27 and TRBJ2-1; tentative D call: TRBD2 (5 bases). The germline gives CDR1 MNHEY, CDR2 SMNVEV (reference sequence). V was shortened by 5 bases and J by 9 bases, with 26 bases between the two germline ends. The CDR3 covers 17 residues. For the CDR3, the DNA is TGTGCCAGCAGTATAGGACTCACCCAACATGCCGTACGTGAGCAGTTCTTC. Protein: CASSIGLTQHAVREQFF.